This T cell receptor beta chain was recorded in a study of T cell changes during pregnancy in multiple sclerosis. Sequencing used immunoSEQ multiplex PCR; TCRdb keeps in-frame clones, though not all of them. The table lists 55,000 or so clones, around 92% of them singletons, with around 0.16% in the top ten. Germline CDR1 and CDR2: SGHDT and YYEEEE. The junction had 8 bases not matched to a gene; V was cut back by 3 bases and J by 9 bases. This CDR3 contains 14 residues. The sample in question was CD4+ T cells from peripheral blood mononuclear cells, obtained after pregnancy. The receptor's source is a female donor in good health, enrolled as a control in a pregnancy study. The chain joins TRBV5-6 to TRBJ2-1; 8 bases are shared with TRBD2. CDR3 sequence reads: CASSWALAGSEQFF. The DNA for the CDR3 is TGTGCCAGCAGCTGGGCTCTAGCGGGTTCTGAGCAGTTCTTC.